The present entry profiles one TCR beta chain with its context. This clone was counted a single time. The antigen this receptor binds is unknown. No quality values exist for individual bases; no much larger clone is one base distant. TCRbeta CDR3 regions were amplified from genomic DNA using the immunoSEQ Assay, a bias-controlled multiplex PCR. The study's processing was this. The number of nucleated cells in each sample was estimated from the amplification of reference gene primers within the assay. To quantify the absolute abundance of each unique TCRbeta CDR3 rearrangement, sequence reads were collapsed and filtered. Productive Simpson clonality was computed per sample as the square root of Simpson's diversity index over productive rearrangements. TCRdb limited this immuneACCESS table to in-frame rearrangements with V and J called. A share of clones is missing; checked studies link under half to unresolved V genes, and the rest is unexplained. V and J calls and clone size follow that table, whereas D and trimming were derived from the DNA. For this sample the table gives tens of thousands of clones, of which 65% to 90% were detected only once. About a tenth of the sample is in the top ten clones.

These data come from a study of blood T cell repertoires in COVID-19 (dated by TCRdb to 2020 to 2022). Some background on the complete study: Collaborator samples came from the United States, Italy and Spain and covered acute and convalescent phases of COVID-19. Where available, HLA class I and class II types were taken from metadata supplied by the sample provider and were not determined by assay-based typing. The repertoires were released in a freely available public database meant as a resource for research on the immune response to SARS-CoV-2. A de-identified subject ID, COVID-19 status, age in years and sex were almost always included in the sample metadata. The material from the prospective study consisted of cDNA or gDNA derived from T cells, B-cell-depleted T cells, or PBMCs. Samples came from the ongoing ImmuneRACE study (first 160 participants) plus 1,254 subjects from 6 global collaborators. Subjects who had been exposed to COVID-19, were actively infected with it, or had recovered from it provided the deeply sampled blood TCRbeta repertoires that made up the dataset. Overall study results and their limits: How much clinical and demographic metadata was included differed by source and by participant, and the metadata was provided uncurated.

From the cysteine through the phenylalanine, the CDR3 covers 12 amino acids. Only the CDR3 region is kept as DNA, spanning 36 bases read in frame from base 1. The germline V gene sets CDR1 to SQVTM and CDR2 to ANQGSEA. V drops 3 bases and J drops 4 bases, leaving 9 bases in between. The collaborating institutions used their own protocols to collect whole blood in K2EDTA tubes. For TCRbeta analysis, collaborators shipped samples in one of three forms: frozen whole blood, isolated PBMCs, or DNA extracted from either of those sample types. Sequenced input: peripheral blood. This TCR was sampled from a man in his 70s with active or convalescent COVID-19. The sequence is built from TRBV29-1 and TRBJ2-5, and TRBD2 may be the D gene, going by 6 matching bases. The nucleotide sequence is given as TGCAGCGTTGAGGGGGGAGTAGAGACCCAGTACTTC. Protein translation: CSVEGGVETQYF.